This entry describes one T cell receptor (beta chain). Repertoires were generated with immunoSEQ multiplex PCR, while TCRdb's copy carries only in-frame clones and drops some. The sample consists of about 210,000 clones, approximately 85% of them appearing once. The data were taken from a study of blood T cell repertoires in COVID-19. The specimen was peripheral blood. This clonotype was sampled from a woman in her sixties or seventies with COVID-19, enrolled during active disease.

The CDR3 DNA is TGTGCCAGCAGAGCAGACAGGGGTCTCAATCAGCCCCAGCATTTT. Translation: CASRADRGLNQPQHF. J is TRBJ1-5 and V is TRBV2; 8 positions match TRBD1. V lost 6 bases and J lost 3; bases outside the gene matches: 7. The germline V gene encodes CDR1 SNHLY and CDR2 FYNNEI. The CDR3 contains 15 residues.